This TCR beta chain was sequenced during a study of blood T cells in healthy people across ages. Per sample, at least 6 micrograms of total RNA were extracted. A sample-barcoded 5' primer and a J-beta primer mix were used in a second PCR of roughly 7 to 11 cycles. From each sample, at least 3 million paired-end reads containing CDR3 were obtained. TCRdb re-derived calls from the 5' RACE reads in MiXCR, one entry per CDR3 protein. Of around 1,500,000 distinct CDR3 sequences listed, 28% are singletons. Germline CDR1 and CDR2: LNHDA and SQIVND (reference sequence). The V gene end was trimmed by 6 bases and the J gene end by 1 base; junction bases not matched to a gene: 7. CDR3 size: 15 residues.

The genes are TRBV19 and TRBJ2-7; the match to TRBD1 covers 9 bases. The clonotype originates from a woman in her twenties or thirties in good health. Sequences were obtained from blood. This CDR3 reads CASRAPGQGSYEQYF. CDR3 nucleotides: TGTGCCAGTAGGGCACCGGGACAGGGATCCTACGAGCAGTACTTC.